A selection of T cell receptor beta chains follows, all from one sample in a study of siplizumab effects on memory and regulatory T cells. Data came from immunoSEQ multiplex PCR; TCRdb stores just in-frame clones and leaves some out. The repertoire holds 57,000 or so clones, more than 80% seen once, with roughly two fifths in the top ten. The sequencing sample was made of CD8+ T cells sorted from blood. The receptor source for this set is a human donor in good health. Each CDR3 is given with its conserved first and last residue. Fields, in order: D gene, clone size, J gene, V gene, CDR3 DNA, CDR3 protein. The D gene is left open where the match is weak. Size values are once, few and many counts, or a class for expanded clones, and some rows have none.

TRBD1 few TRBJ2-7 TRBV7-9 TGTGCCAGCAGCTTGCTCGCAGGGGGCTACGAGCAGTACTTC CASSLLAGGYEQYF
TRBD2 NA TRBJ2-1 TRBV29-1 TGCAGCGTTGTTTCAGCTGGAGGACTAGCGGGATCTGAGCAGTTCTTC CSVVSAGGLAGSEQFF
NA NA TRBJ1-1 TRBV27 TGTGCCAGCAGTTTTGGACAGAACACTGAAGCTTTCTTT CASSFGQNTEAFF
NA NA TRBJ2-1 TRBV6-4 TGTGCCAGCAGTGACTCGAATGAGCAGTTCTTC CASSDSNEQFF
NA NA TRBJ1-3 TRBV28 TGTGCCAGCAGCCCAGCCGGGGGAGGAAACACCATATATTTT CASSPAGGGNTIYF
NA NA TRBJ2-1 TRBV7-9 TGTGCCAGCAGCCCCAGTTTGAAGGAGCAGTTCTTC CASSPSLKEQFF
NA NA TRBJ2-4 TRBV6-5 TGTGCCAGCAGTCCCACGAGGATCCAAAACATTCAGTACTTC CASSPTRIQNIQYF
TRBD2 NA TRBJ2-1 TRBV6-4 TGTGCCAGCAGTGAAGGACTAGCGGGAGAGGCTAATGAGCAGTTCTTC CASSEGLAGEANEQFF
NA NA TRBJ1-3 TRBV18 TGTGCCAGCTCACCGCAGGGGAGCTCTGGAAACACCATATATTTT CASSPQGSSGNTIYF
NA NA TRBJ2-1 TRBV11-2 TGTGCCAGCAGCGCTTCGATTATCAATGAGCAGTTCTTC CASSASIINEQFF
NA NA TRBJ1-2 TRBV30 TGTGCCTGGAGTGAGACGGGCTACGAGATACTCTATGGCTACACCTTC CAWSETGYEILYGYTF
NA NA TRBJ2-2 TRBV7-2 TGTGCCAGCAGCCCCCGGCCCTTCACCGGGGAGCTGTTTTTT CASSPRPFTGELFF
TRBD1 NA TRBJ2-5 TRBV27 TGTGCCAGCAGTCTGAGACAGGGGGCCAAGACCCAGTACTTC CASSLRQGAKTQYF
TRBD2 NA TRBJ2-3 TRBV6-1 TGTGCCAGCGGGGGACTAGCGGGAGTAGATACGCAGTATTTT CASGGLAGVDTQYF
NA NA TRBJ1-1 TRBV13 TGTGCCAGCAGCTCCGGTCGGACTGAAGCTTTCTTT CASSSGRTEAFF
TRBD1 once TRBJ2-1 TRBV7-8 TGTGCCAGCAGCTCCGGGACAGGGAACGGGGGTAGCTCCTACAATGAGCAGTTCTTC CASSSGTGNGGSSYNEQFF
NA few TRBJ1-4 TRBV7-9 TGTGCCAGCAGCTCCGAATGGGGGGCGAATGAAAAACTGTTTTTT CASSSEWGANEKLFF
NA NA TRBJ2-7 TRBV30 TGTGCCTGGAGTGTTCAGGGCGGTTTCTACGAGCAGTACTTC CAWSVQGGFYEQYF
TRBD1 once TRBJ1-4 TRBV4-1 TGCGCCAGCAGCCAACCCGGGACAGGGGACGAAAAACTGTTTTTT CASSQPGTGDEKLFF
NA once TRBJ1-2 TRBV27 TGTGCCAGCATTGGGGGGGCAAAGGATGGCTACACCTTC CASIGGAKDGYTF
TRBD1 NA TRBJ1-6 TRBV7-3 TGTGCCAGCAGCTCCTTAGGCCAGGGGGAAGGTTCACCCCTCCACTTT CASSSLGQGEGSPLHF
NA NA TRBJ1-3 TRBV30 TGTGCTACCGCGCGGGGTACAGGCGTCTCTGGAAACACCATATATTTT CATARGTGVSGNTIYF
NA NA TRBJ2-7 TRBV27 TGTGCCAGCAGGGACTTTACCTACGAGCAGTACTTC CASRDFTYEQYF
NA NA TRBJ2-1 TRBV7-2 TGTGCCAGCAGCCCGGGGGGCGCGCAGTTCTTC CASSPGGAQFF
NA NA TRBJ2-1 TRBV7-3 TGTGCCAGCAGCCCCTTTAAGGGCCTGCGGAATGAGCAGTTCTTC CASSPFKGLRNEQFF
TRBD2 NA TRBJ2-2 TRBV5-1 TGCGCCAGCAGCTTGGGGTATAGCGGGTATCCCGGGGAGCTGTTTTTT CASSLGYSGYPGELFF
NA NA TRBJ1-5 TRBV21-1 TGTGCCAGCAGCAAAGGTTGGGACAGGGATCCTGGGAAGCCCCAGCATTTT CASSKGWDRDPGKPQHF
NA NA TRBJ1-1 TRBV29-1 TGCAGCGTTGAAGGGGCTCGGGGAAACACTGAAGCTTTCTTT CSVEGARGNTEAFF
TRBD2 NA TRBJ2-7 TRBV6-5 TGCGCCAGCTGGGGGACTAGCGGGCCCTACGAGCAGTACTTC CASWGTSGPYEQYF
NA once TRBJ2-7 TRBV7-9 TGCGCCAGCAGCCACCTGAGGGGGTCCTACGAGCAGTACTTC CASSHLRGSYEQYF
NA once TRBJ1-6 TRBV30 TGTGCCTGGAGTGTGGGTTCACCCCTCCACTTT CAWSVGSPLHF
TRBD1 NA TRBJ1-1 TRBV9 TGTGCCAGCAGCCCCGGGACAGCGAACACTGAAGCTTTCTTT CASSPGTANTEAFF
TRBD2 NA TRBJ2-1 TRBV25-1 TGTGCCAGCAGTGAATCTGCGGGACTAGCGTCGGGGCAGTTCTTC CASSESAGLASGQFF
NA few TRBJ2-3 TRBV12-5 TGTGCTAGTGGACCAGGGGTGGAAGATACGCAGTATTTT CASGPGVEDTQYF
TRBD2 NA TRBJ2-1 TRBV15 TGTGCCACCAGCAGAGTACGGGAGGGCCGCCATGAGCAGTTCTTC CATSRVREGRHEQFF
NA NA TRBJ2-2 TRBV2 TGTGCCAGCAGTGTCTGGGGCAGGAACACCGGGGAGCTGTTTTTT CASSVWGRNTGELFF
TRBD2 NA TRBJ2-2 TRBV27 TGTGCCAGCAGTTCGAGACTAGCGGACACCGGGGAGCTGTTTTTT CASSSRLADTGELFF
NA NA TRBJ1-5 TRBV4-1 TGCGCCAGCAGATTGGGGCCTAGCGGGAACTCGCCCCAGCATTTT CASRLGPSGNSPQHF
TRBD2 NA TRBJ2-2 TRBV19 TGTGCCAGTACCCAGTGGGAGGGGCACACCGGGGAGCTGTTTTTT CASTQWEGHTGELFF
TRBD1 NA TRBJ2-1 TRBV6-6 TGTGCCAGCAGTTACGATCAGGGGGCCTACAATGAGCAGTTCTTC CASSYDQGAYNEQFF
NA NA TRBJ2-3 TRBV27 TGTGCCAGCAGCGTGCTCGGGGATACGCAGTATTTT CASSVLGDTQYF
TRBD1 NA TRBJ2-7 TRBV19 TGTGCCAGTAGTATAGAAGGGACAGCGAATTACGAGCAGTACTTC CASSIEGTANYEQYF
NA NA TRBJ2-7 TRBV5-1 TGCGCCAGCAGCTTGGGGTTAGACTACGAGCAGTACTTC CASSLGLDYEQYF
NA NA TRBJ2-1 TRBV11-3 TGTGCCAGCAGCTTAGTTGTGTCGGGGTCCAACAATGAGCAGTTCTTC CASSLVVSGSNNEQFF
TRBD1 once TRBJ1-1 TRBV2 TGTGCCAGCATGGGACAGACAATGAACACTGAAGCTTTCTTT CASMGQTMNTEAFF
NA NA TRBJ2-1 TRBV6-5 TGTGCCAGCAAGTCGGACTTAATATACAATGAGCAGTTCTTC CASKSDLIYNEQFF